The 8 T cell receptor beta chains presented below share a single source sample, sequenced in a study of blood T cell repertoires in COVID-19. Clones were read by immunoSEQ multiplex PCR, and TCRdb kept only the in-frame ones, dropping some. The sample lists 190,000 or so clones; roughly 77% were seen once. The sequenced sample consisted of peripheral blood. The source is a woman of 80 years or more with COVID-19, enrolled during active disease.

The chain uses TRBV27 and TRBJ1-3, with D possibly matching TRBD1 (5 bases). CDR3 size: 17 residues. V lost 1 base, J lost 2 bases, and 15 bases lay in between. CDR1 and CDR2 (germline): MNHEY, SMNVEV (reference sequence). CDR3 bases: TGTGCCAGCAGTTTATATTTTGGGGCAGGGCCTGGAAACACCATATATTTT. Translating it yields CASSLYFGAGPGNTIYF.

The gene calls are TRBV28 and TRBJ1-5; TRBD1 matches at 9 bases. J was trimmed by 7 bases and V by 2 bases; bases with no gene match: 6. This CDR3 has 15 residues. Germline loops: CDR1 MDHEN, CDR2 SYDVKM. The CDR3, as DNA: TGTGCCAGCAGTTTACGGGACAGGGTAGGGCAGCCCCAGCATTTT. Translation: CASSLRDRVGQPQHF.

The chain links TRBV7-3 to TRBJ2-1; 8 nucleotides line up with TRBD1. J was trimmed by 2 bases and V by 2 bases; bases with no gene match: 2. Germline lookup yields CDR1 SGHTA and CDR2 FQGTGA. CDR3 length: 15 amino acids. CDR3 loop: CASSLAGGPYNEQFF. The CDR3 coding sequence is TGTGCCAGCAGCTTAGCAGGGGGCCCCTACAATGAGCAGTTCTTC.

The chain uses TRBV11-2 and TRBJ2-7, with 7 bases that match TRBD1. The length of the CDR3 is 13 residues. Germline V gene sequence: CDR1 SGHAT, CDR2 FQNNGV. J gave up 3 bases and V 8 bases, and 7 bases lay outside the gene matches. The CDR3 DNA reads as TGTGCCAGCGGCCGGGACAGTCACTACGAGCAGTACTTC. Translation gives CASGRDSHYEQYF.

The rearrangement joins TRBV5-5 to TRBJ2-7; TRBD1 might be the D (5 bases). The CDR3 contains 16 residues. Germline assignment: CDR1 SGHKS and CDR2 YYEKEE (reference sequence). V was shortened by 2 bases and J by 0 bases, with 15 bases between the two germline ends. DNA of the CDR3: TGTGCCAGCAGCTTAGTAGACAGTATCTACTCCTACGAGCAGTACTTC. Its protein product is CASSLVDSIYSYEQYF.

The J gene is TRBJ1-4, the V gene TRBV9; the match to TRBD1 covers 8 bases. The CDR3 extends over 16 amino acids. Germline V gene data show CDR1 as SGDLS and CDR2 as YYNGEE. Trimming cost V 4 bases and J 7 bases; bases outside gene matches: 12. The CDR3 sequence is CASSPWAGGGGEKLFF. The DNA of the CDR3 is TGTGCCAGCAGCCCTTGGGCAGGGGGCGGCGGTGAAAAACTGTTTTTT.

This chain connects TRBV9 to TRBJ2-2; D is uncertain. The V gene lost 0 bases and the J gene lost 6 bases, with 6 bases spanning the gap. Germline-derived CDR1 and CDR2 are SGDLS and YYNGEE. This CDR3 spans 13 amino acids. The DNA for the CDR3 is TGTGCCAGCAGCGTAGGTATAGCCGGGGAGCTGTTTTTT. Translation gives CASSVGIAGELFF.

The chain uses TRBV14 and TRBJ1-1; D perhaps matches TRBD1 (6 bases). Germline V CDR1 and CDR2: SGHDN, FVKESK. The CDR3 has 13 amino acids. Trimming took off 3 bases at V and 8 bases at J, with 13 bases between the two ends. The DNA of the CDR3 is TGTGCCAGCAGCCAGACGATGAGGGGGGAAGCTTTCTTT. Residues: CASSQTMRGEAFF.